Listed below are T cell receptor beta chains from one sample, sequenced in a study of OX40 agonist ivuxolimab in advanced cancers. Measured with immunoSEQ multiplex PCR; TCRdb has only the in-frame clones, and not every one. Of roughly 48,000 clones listed, about 85% were seen once; the top ten hold roughly 9.9%. This specimen was CD4+ or CD8+ T cells sorted from blood, taken in a trial of the OX40 agonist ivuxolimab. All receptors derive from an adult with an advanced solid tumor such as melanoma, head and neck, liver or kidney cancer. Both conserved end residues are part of each CDR3. Each record gives: clone size, D gene, V gene, J gene, CDR3 protein, CDR3 DNA. D genes are given only for firm matches. The size entry is marked missing in some rows and otherwise reads once, few, many or a size class.

abundance: once; d_gene: NA; v_gene: TRBV5-6; j_gene: TRBJ2-7; CDR3aa: CASSSTRKWYEQYF; CDR3nt: TGTGCCAGCAGCTCTACTAGGAAGTGGTACGAGCAGTACTTC
abundance: few; d_gene: NA; v_gene: TRBV19; j_gene: TRBJ1-5; CDR3aa: CASAYTPHEPQHF; CDR3nt: TGTGCCAGTGCTTACACACCTCATGAGCCCCAGCATTTT
abundance: NA; d_gene: TRBD2; v_gene: TRBV7-3; j_gene: TRBJ2-3; CDR3aa: CASSPGTSGSTDTQYF; CDR3nt: TGTGCCAGCAGCCCCGGGACTAGCGGGAGCACAGATACGCAGTATTTT
abundance: NA; d_gene: NA; v_gene: TRBV19; j_gene: TRBJ1-6; CDR3aa: CASSIRAGGLSPLHF; CDR3nt: TGTGCCAGTAGTATTAGAGCCGGGGGACTCTCACCCCTCCACTTT
abundance: NA; d_gene: NA; v_gene: TRBV7-8; j_gene: TRBJ1-5; CDR3aa: CASSKLWGNNQPQHF; CDR3nt: TGTGCCAGCAGCAAACTTTGGGGGAACAATCAGCCCCAGCATTTT
abundance: NA; d_gene: NA; v_gene: TRBV9; j_gene: TRBJ1-1; CDR3aa: CARVTLGAPNTEAFF; CDR3nt: TGTGCCAGGGTTACTTTGGGGGCCCCGAACACTGAAGCTTTCTTT
abundance: NA; d_gene: NA; v_gene: TRBV6-6; j_gene: TRBJ1-5; CDR3aa: CASSYRLNQPQHF; CDR3nt: TGTGCCAGCAGTTACCGTTTAAATCAGCCCCAGCATTTT
abundance: once; d_gene: NA; v_gene: TRBV6-1; j_gene: TRBJ2-5; CDR3aa: CAGGRAPETQYF; CDR3nt: TGTGCCGGGGGTAGGGCCCCAGAGACCCAGTACTTC
abundance: NA; d_gene: TRBD1; v_gene: TRBV28; j_gene: TRBJ2-3; CDR3aa: CASSSSGGVDTQYF; CDR3nt: TGTGCCAGCAGTTCCTCAGGGGGCGTGGATACGCAGTATTTT
abundance: NA; d_gene: TRBD1; v_gene: TRBV19; j_gene: TRBJ1-1; CDR3aa: CASSIKRTGSYSRVNTEAFF; CDR3nt: TGTGCCAGTAGTATCAAGAGGACAGGGAGTTACTCAAGGGTGAACACTGAAGCTTTCTTT
abundance: NA; d_gene: TRBD1; v_gene: TRBV7-2; j_gene: TRBJ2-7; CDR3aa: CASSLDRGILYEQYF; CDR3nt: TGTGCCAGCAGCCTCGACAGGGGTATTCTGTACGAGCAGTACTTC
abundance: NA; d_gene: TRBD1; v_gene: TRBV28; j_gene: TRBJ1-5; CDR3aa: CASRAGDRGENQPQHF; CDR3nt: TGTGCCAGCAGGGCGGGGGACAGGGGGGAGAATCAGCCCCAGCATTTT
abundance: NA; d_gene: NA; v_gene: TRBV28; j_gene: TRBJ2-1; CDR3aa: CASFHAPSSYNEQFF; CDR3nt: TGTGCCAGCTTTCATGCTCCGAGCTCCTACAATGAGCAGTTCTTC
abundance: NA; d_gene: TRBD1; v_gene: TRBV2; j_gene: TRBJ1-1; CDR3aa: CASNTGAAVEAFF; CDR3nt: TGTGCCAGCAACACAGGGGCGGCGGTTGAAGCTTTCTTT
abundance: NA; d_gene: TRBD2; v_gene: TRBV11-3; j_gene: TRBJ2-2; CDR3aa: CASSLWGGDTGELFF; CDR3nt: TGTGCCAGCAGCTTATGGGGAGGGGACACCGGGGAGCTGTTTTTT
abundance: NA; d_gene: NA; v_gene: TRBV28; j_gene: TRBJ2-7; CDR3aa: CASSLYRNYEQYF; CDR3nt: TGTGCCAGCAGTTTATACAGGAACTACGAGCAGTACTTC
abundance: NA; d_gene: NA; v_gene: TRBV11-2; j_gene: TRBJ1-2; CDR3aa: CASSYAGTRSYYGYTF; CDR3nt: TGTGCCAGCAGCTACGCCGGGACAAGGAGTTACTATGGCTACACCTTC
abundance: few; d_gene: NA; v_gene: TRBV15; j_gene: TRBJ2-7; CDR3aa: CATSRQPRYEQYF; CDR3nt: TGTGCCACCAGCAGACAACCCCGTTACGAGCAGTACTTC
abundance: NA; d_gene: TRBD2; v_gene: TRBV15; j_gene: TRBJ2-3; CDR3aa: CATSRDGLTSETDTQYF; CDR3nt: TGTGCCACCAGCAGAGACGGGCTGACTAGCGAGACAGATACGCAGTATTTT
abundance: NA; d_gene: NA; v_gene: TRBV11-2; j_gene: TRBJ1-1; CDR3aa: CASSLGGKDTEAFF; CDR3nt: TGTGCCAGCAGCTTGGGGGGGAAGGACACTGAAGCTTTCTTT
abundance: NA; d_gene: NA; v_gene: TRBV5-1; j_gene: TRBJ2-5; CDR3aa: CASSFRGVETQYF; CDR3nt: TGCGCCAGCAGCTTCCGGGGAGTAGAGACCCAGTACTTC
abundance: NA; d_gene: TRBD2; v_gene: TRBV30; j_gene: TRBJ2-3; CDR3aa: CAWTVSSGRNTDTQYF; CDR3nt: TGTGCCTGGACTGTTTCTAGCGGGAGGAACACAGATACGCAGTATTTT
abundance: NA; d_gene: TRBD1; v_gene: TRBV9; j_gene: TRBJ2-7; CDR3aa: CASTELWTGAPYEQYF; CDR3nt: TGTGCCAGCACCGAATTATGGACAGGGGCCCCCTACGAGCAGTACTTC
abundance: NA; d_gene: NA; v_gene: TRBV18; j_gene: TRBJ1-5; CDR3aa: CASSPPFQGGNQPQHF; CDR3nt: TGTGCCAGCTCACCACCTTTTCAGGGTGGCAATCAGCCCCAGCATTTT
abundance: NA; d_gene: TRBD1; v_gene: TRBV2; j_gene: TRBJ1-5; CDR3aa: CASTLTGGGEPQHF; CDR3nt: TGTGCCAGCACCCTGACAGGGGGCGGGGAGCCCCAGCATTTT
abundance: NA; d_gene: NA; v_gene: TRBV5-1; j_gene: TRBJ1-3; CDR3aa: CASSLVGSGNTIYF; CDR3nt: TGCGCCAGCAGCTTGGTCGGCTCTGGAAACACCATATATTTT
abundance: NA; d_gene: NA; v_gene: TRBV23-1; j_gene: TRBJ2-5; CDR3aa: CASSAPFCPQETQYF; CDR3nt: TGCGCCAGCAGTGCCCCTTTCTGCCCCCAAGAGACCCAGTACTTC
abundance: NA; d_gene: TRBD1; v_gene: TRBV10-1; j_gene: TRBJ1-1; CDR3aa: CASRDRGSTEAFF; CDR3nt: TGCGCCAGCAGGGACAGGGGTAGCACTGAAGCTTTCTTT
abundance: once; d_gene: NA; v_gene: TRBV19; j_gene: TRBJ2-5; CDR3aa: CASSIGDSGFQETQYF; CDR3nt: TGTGCCAGTAGTATAGGGGATAGCGGCTTCCAAGAGACCCAGTACTTC
abundance: NA; d_gene: TRBD2; v_gene: TRBV27; j_gene: TRBJ2-1; CDR3aa: CASSLVGGRGQDEQFF; CDR3nt: TGTGCCAGCAGTTTAGTGGGCGGGAGGGGCCAGGATGAGCAGTTCTTC